This entry describes one TCR beta chain. This specimen belongs to a study of blood T cell repertoires in COVID-19. The overall study: Samples came from the United States, Italy and Spain, spanning acute and convalescent COVID-19. T cells, B-cell-depleted T cells, or PBMCs supplied cDNA or gDNA.

Trimming removed 6 bases from V and 5 bases from J; junction bases left unmatched: 3. The length of the CDR3 is 13 residues. Germline CDR1 MRHNA, CDR2 SNTAGT. TCRdb keeps only in-frame clones here, not all; method: immunoSEQ multiplex PCR. The sample lists 65,000 to 75,000 clones, 80% to 90% occurring once. The sequenced sample was peripheral blood. The TCR sequence derives from a man aged 45-65 years with active COVID-19. The chain carries TRBV6-4 and TRBJ2-1; 8 nucleotides match TRBD1. CDR3 sequence reads: CASSRTGNNEQFF. CDR3 DNA: TGTGCCAGCAGCCGGACAGGGAACAATGAGCAGTTCTTC.